These 5 T cell receptor beta chains came from one sample sequenced in a study of T-cell memory formation after mild COVID-19. TCRdb re-called the 5' RACE reads through MiXCR, storing one row per CDR3 protein. The table lists a few hundred thousand distinct CDR3 sequences, 25% to 30% of them singletons. Material: PBMCs or a T cell subset sorted from them (not recorded which). The receptors were gathered from an adult woman who had mild COVID-19 (a few samples of this study predate the infection). Cell type and time point are not known.

This clonotype was counted a single time. V is TRBV7-9 and J is TRBJ2-7; D gene ambiguous. V lost 8 bases and J lost 5, with 13 bases in between. Germline V gives CDR1 SEHNR, CDR2 FQNEAQ (reference sequence). The CDR3 length is 12 residues. CDR3 nucleotide sequence: TGTGCCAGCTCACCTCAAACGAACGAGCAGTACTTC. Translation: CASSPQTNEQYF.

The sample holds a few counts of this clonotype. The CDR3: CASSYVSNTGELFF. In DNA, the CDR3 is TGTGCCAGCAGTTACGTTTCGAACACCGGGGAGCTGTTTTTT. This chain links TRBV6-5 with TRBJ2-2; no clear D gene. CDR1 is MNHEY and CDR2 is SVGAGI in the germline V gene. The CDR3 consists of 14 residues. V was clipped by 2 bases and J by 0 bases, with 4 bases between them.

The V and J genes are TRBV7-9 and TRBJ1-2; D is uncertain. This CDR3 spans 16 amino acids. Germline V gene lookup returns CDR1 SEHNR and CDR2 FQNEAQ (reference sequence). V lost 2 bases and J 1 base, leaving 14 bases between the germline ends. CDR3 nucleotides: TGTGCCAGCAGCTTAACTACAGCGGAAGTTAACTATGGCTACACCTTC. It specifies CASSLTTAEVNYGYTF.

In its sample, this clonotype was seen a few times. This sequence joins TRBV5-1 and TRBJ1-6; no clear D. The CDR3 has 16 amino acids. V gave up 0 bases and J gave up 0 bases, with 7 bases separating them. Germline V lookup: CDR1 SGHRS, CDR2 YFSETQ. CDR3 residues: CASSLAGSSYNSPLHF. Written as DNA, the CDR3 is TGCGCCAGCAGCTTGGCCGGGAGCTCCTATAATTCACCCCTCCACTTT.

The sample holds a few counts of this clonotype. The CDR3 loop reads CSARGQGGQPQHF. CDR3 bases: TGCAGTGCTAGGGGGCAGGGGGGACAGCCCCAGCATTTT. The chain combines TRBV20-1 with TRBJ1-5; TRBD1 aligns across 7 bases. V shed 3 bases, J shed 7 bases, and the junction held 6 bases outside the gene matches. The germline CDR1 and CDR2 sequences are DFQATT and SNEGSKA (reference sequence). The CDR3 has 13 amino acids.